This T cell receptor (beta chain) was identified during a study of Ad26.COV2.S vaccination and SARS-CoV-2 variants. Study results and limitations: Assessments of TCR breadth and depth may have underestimated the total T cell responses.

The table came from immunoSEQ multiplex PCR; TCRdb's copy has only in-frame clones and leaves some out. The data hold hundreds of thousands of clones, with approximately 90% observed a single time. Treatment denoted: some 20 received Ad26.COV2.S at low or high dose, single or two shots; roughly five received placebo; per-sample allocation not given. Day 63 after the first vaccine or placebo injection was the time point for sampling. The CDR3 covers 15 residues. The germline CDR1 and CDR2 sequences are SGHTA and FQGNSA. The ends were cut back, 3 bases at V and 8 bases at J, with 14 bases in the middle. For this clone: Its matching antigen is unknown.

This chain connects TRBV7-2 to TRBJ1-6; a weak D match, TRBD1 (5 bases). Source: peripheral blood, taken in a trial of Ad26.COV2.S vaccine versus placebo. The clonotype comes from a person between 18 and 60 years old who received the Ad26.COV2.S COVID-19 vaccine or a placebo. This CDR3 reads CASSFGTWAYSPLHF. The CDR3 DNA sequence: TGTGCCAGCAGCTTTGGGACTTGGGCTTATTCACCCCTCCACTTT.